This TCR beta chain was sequenced during a study of shared clonotypes between healthy human individuals. Looked up from germline, CDR1 is SNHLY and CDR2 is FYNNEI. V lost 10 bases and J lost 2, with 18 bases in between. This CDR3 region has 14 residues. Deep-level settings were used for running the assay. Only in-frame clones appear in the TCRdb table, and some are missing; sequencing was by immunoSEQ multiplex PCR. The sample yields hundreds of thousands of clones, 95% to 98% seen once. The TCR sequence derives from a woman between 25 and 40 years old in good health. The chain employs TRBV2 and TRBJ2-7; possible D gene TRBD1, 6 bases. Sequenced sample: naive CD4+ T cells sorted from blood. Subset denoted: CD45RA+ positively selected. The CDR3 spells CAINSLGATYEQYF. The CDR3 DNA reads as TGTGCCATCAATTCACTGGGGGCCACCTACGAGCAGTACTTC.